The table lists the clone carrying this TCR beta chain with a few counts. Antigen unknown. These data belong to a study of early T cells in non-severe SARS-CoV-2 infection. Across the study: Sequenced bulk RNA came from whole blood that was unsorted, and chains were unpaired. General study findings and limits: Anti-spike CD8 responses were favored by VDJdb matching, which missed private and CD4 specificities.

The CDR3 runs to 16 residues. In germline, CDR1 is MGHRA, CDR2 YSYEKL. Trimming at V came to 2 bases and at J to 7 bases, leaving 8 bases not matched to a gene. Unique molecular identifiers were attached to individual cDNA molecules. Each CDR3 protein gets one entry after TCRdb re-called the 5' RACE reads with MiXCR. The repertoire holds about 50,000 distinct CDR3 sequences, with approximately 7.6% as singletons. The sample comprised whole blood. The receptor was isolated from an adult who was a healthcare worker with PCR-confirmed SARS-CoV-2 infection or an uninfected control (not recorded which). This chain connects TRBV4-1 to TRBJ1-6, with TRBD1 matching over 7 bases. CDR3 protein: CASSQPIRDRNSPLHF. The CDR3 DNA sequence: TGCGCCAGCAGCCAACCTATCAGGGACAGAAATTCACCCCTCCACTTT.